These 4 T cell receptor beta chains were sequenced from one sample in a study of post-analysis software for immune sequencing data. Study-level results: Patients had higher frequencies than controls of roughly five TRBV segments, including TRBV5-6, TRBV5-1 and TRBV20-1.

No antigen is known for these receptors. Each TCR beta cDNA library carried unique molecular identifiers. TCRdb passed the PCR reads through MiXCR, listing each CDR3 protein once. The sample lists 350,000 to 500,000 distinct CDR3 sequences; approximately 42% were seen once. Material for sequencing was blood. The receptors were gathered from a girl aged 2-10 years with multiple sclerosis.

The rearrangement links TRBV28 to TRBJ2-7; D is possibly TRBD1 or TRBD2 (5 bases each). The CDR3 contains 14 residues. In germline, CDR1 is MDHEN, CDR2 SYDVKM. The ends were cut back, 6 bases at V and 3 bases at J, with 15 bases in the middle. The CDR3 nucleotides are TGTGCCAGCAGCCACCGGGACGGGAACTACGAGCAGTACTTC. Translated, it gives CASSHRDGNYEQYF.

The chain links TRBV20-1 to TRBJ1-2; tentative D call: TRBD1 (5 bases). CDR1 DFQATT and CDR2 SNEGSKA come from the germline V gene (reference sequence). The CDR3 length is 11 residues. The V end lost 3 bases, the J end lost 6 bases, and 8 bases lay between the germline ends. This chain's CDR3 is CSASSGHGYTF. CDR3 nucleotides: TGCAGTGCTAGTTCAGGGCATGGCTACACCTTC.

This clonotype turned up a few times. The genes are TRBV29-1 and TRBJ1-1; D is unresolved. Looked up from germline, CDR1 is SQVTM and CDR2 is ANQGSEA. This CDR3 region has 13 residues. Trimming took 3 bases from V and 3 from J, leaving 11 bases between them. Here the CDR3 DNA reads TGCAGCGTTGAGGTCGAGGCGGACACTGAAGCTTTCTTT. It codes for CSVEVEADTEAFF.

This chain joins TRBV7-2 and TRBJ2-5; 12 nucleotides line up with TRBD2. The end of the DNA fits TRBJ2-7 better, so the J call may be wrong. CDR3 length: 16 residues. Germline CDR1 is SGHTA and CDR2 is FQGNSA. In nucleotides, the CDR3 is TGTGCCAGCAGCTTAGGACTAGCGGGAGTCAGTTACGAGCAGTACTTC. Translated, it gives CASSLGLAGVSYEQYF.